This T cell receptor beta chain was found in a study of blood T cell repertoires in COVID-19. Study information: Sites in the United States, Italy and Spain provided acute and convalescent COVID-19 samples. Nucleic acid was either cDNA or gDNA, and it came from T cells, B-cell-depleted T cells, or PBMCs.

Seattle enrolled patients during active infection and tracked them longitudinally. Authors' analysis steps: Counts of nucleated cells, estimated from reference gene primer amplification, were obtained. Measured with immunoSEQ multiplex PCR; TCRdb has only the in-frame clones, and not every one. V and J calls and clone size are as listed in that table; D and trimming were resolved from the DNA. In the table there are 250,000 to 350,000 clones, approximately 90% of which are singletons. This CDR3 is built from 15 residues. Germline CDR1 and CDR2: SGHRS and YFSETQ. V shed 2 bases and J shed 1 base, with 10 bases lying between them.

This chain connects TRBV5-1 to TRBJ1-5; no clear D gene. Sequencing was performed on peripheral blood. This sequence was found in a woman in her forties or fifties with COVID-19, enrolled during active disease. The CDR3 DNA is TGCGCCAGCAGCTTAGGGAGTTCCAGCAATCAGCCCCAGCATTTT. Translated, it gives CASSLGSSSNQPQHF.